Below, 31 T cell receptor beta chains from the same sample are listed, as sequenced in a study of control samples from healthy donors and cancer patients. Measured with immunoSEQ multiplex PCR; TCRdb has only the in-frame clones, and not every one. The table shows 210,000 or so clones, with approximately 90% occurring only once. Specimen: blood. Source of these receptors: a man aged 30 to 39 in good health.

This sequence joins TRBV5-1 and TRBJ2-6; maybe TRBD1 (6 bases). Germline V lookup: CDR1 SGHRS, CDR2 YFSETQ. Trimming cost V 4 bases and J 0 bases, with 11 bases left between them. The CDR3 has 16 amino acids. The CDR3 DNA reads TGCGCCAGCAGCCCCTCGACAGGCTCTGGGGCCAACGTCCTGACTTTC. The encoded protein is CASSPSTGSGANVLTF.

Only a few counts were recorded for this clone. V and J are TRBV7-9 and TRBJ1-5; D gene unclear. V was pared by 3 bases and J by 2 bases, with 14 bases between. The CDR3 has 16 residues. Looked up from germline, CDR1 is SEHNR and CDR2 is FQNEAQ (reference sequence). The CDR3 loop is CASSLEAVSGNQPQHF. CDR3 nucleotides: TGTGCCAGCAGCTTGGAGGCGGTTAGCGGCAATCAGCCCCAGCATTTT.

Only a few counts were recorded for this clone. The gene calls are TRBV6-5 and TRBJ1-5; 7 bases are shared with TRBD1. Germline CDR1 reads MNHEY; CDR2 reads SVGAGI. This CDR3 spans 12 amino acids. The ends lost 5 bases at V and 7 bases at J; junction bases unmatched: 2. The CDR3 protein is CASSNRGQPQHF. CDR3 bases: TGTGCCAGCAGTAACAGGGGACAGCCCCAGCATTTT.

This clone was found a few times. The V call is TRBV5-1, the J call TRBJ2-3; 12 positions match TRBD2. Germline trimming cut 4 bases from V and 2 bases from J; bases unmatched to any gene: 5. CDR1 and CDR2 (germline): SGHRS, YFSETQ. The CDR3 is 16 amino acids. CDR3 sequence reads: CASSTLAGGTTDTQYF. The CDR3 DNA follows: TGCGCCAGCAGCACTCTAGCGGGGGGGACCACAGATACGCAGTATTTT.

The CDR3 sequence is CAWSATSTDTQYF. The CDR3 DNA reads as TGTGCCTGGAGTGCCACTAGCACAGATACGCAGTATTTT. V is TRBV30 and J is TRBJ2-3; D uncertain. CDR3 size: 13 residues. Germline V gene lookup returns CDR1 GTSNPN and CDR2 SVGIG (reference sequence). V gave up 1 base and J gave up 0 bases, with 5 bases separating them.

This rearrangement joins TRBV5-1 to TRBJ2-7; no firm D call. The V gene lost 3 bases and the J gene lost 5 bases, with 18 bases spanning the gap. The CDR3 sequence is 15 residues long. Per germline, CDR1 SGHRS and CDR2 YFSETQ. CDR3 sequence: CASSSQPGSLDEQYF. The CDR3 nucleotides are TGCGCCAGCAGCTCGCAACCAGGTAGCTTGGACGAGCAGTACTTC.

CDR3: CASSGVIAAEQFF. The CDR3 DNA sequence: TGTGCCAGCAGCGGGGTAATAGCAGCTGAGCAGTTCTTC. This chain connects TRBV9 to TRBJ2-1, with D unclear. Trimming pared 3 bases from V and 9 bases from J, leaving 13 bases between. The CDR3 length is 13 residues. The germline gives CDR1 SGDLS, CDR2 YYNGEE.

This clone occurred a few times. The rearrangement joins TRBV24-1 to TRBJ1-1; D possibly corresponds to TRBD1 (6 bases). The CDR3 is made up of 15 amino acids. CDR1 is KGHDR and CDR2 is SFDVKD in the germline V gene. The germline V and J ends were trimmed by 7 bases and 0 bases, with 14 bases remaining between them. CDR3 residues: CATRGKTGLNTEAFF. Here the CDR3 DNA reads TGTGCCACCAGGGGGAAAACAGGGTTGAACACTGAAGCTTTCTTT.

As DNA, the CDR3 is TGCGCCAGCAGCCAAATCGGGGGCGACTATGGCTACACCTTC. Translating gives CASSQIGGDYGYTF. V is TRBV5-1 and J is TRBJ1-2; maybe TRBD1 (6 bases). CDR1 SGHRS and CDR2 YFSETQ come from the germline V gene. The CDR3 is 14 residues long. The V end lost 4 bases, the J end lost 3 bases, and 13 bases lay between the germline ends.

The chain recombines TRBV4-2 with TRBJ2-7, with 10 bases fitting TRBD2. Per the germline V gene, CDR1 is LGHNA and CDR2 is YNFKEQ. The junction had 13 bases not matched to a gene; V was cut back by 1 base and J by 7 bases. The CDR3 is made up of 17 amino acids. CDR3 loop: CASSQVLKVSGGKEQYF. The CDR3 DNA follows: TGTGCCAGCAGCCAAGTCTTGAAGGTTAGCGGGGGGAAAGAGCAGTACTTC.

This chain connects TRBV4-1 to TRBJ2-7, with a weak D call TRBD1 (5 bases). The V and J ends lost 0 bases and 2 bases respectively, with 14 bases between them. The CDR3 is made up of 16 amino acids. Germline assignment: CDR1 MGHRA and CDR2 YSYEKL. CDR3 loop: CASSQDRDSFTYEQYF. DNA of the CDR3: TGCGCCAGCAGCCAAGATCGCGACAGCTTTACCTACGAGCAGTACTTC.

The chain is built from TRBV9 and TRBJ2-2; D unclear. V was pared by 4 bases and J by 7 bases, with 8 bases between. CDR1 is SGDLS, CDR2 YYNGEE, per germline. The length of the CDR3 is 12 residues. The CDR3: CASSLPGGELFF. The CDR3 DNA is TGTGCCAGCAGCCTCCCAGGCGGGGAGCTGTTTTTT.

The rearrangement links TRBV6-5 to TRBJ2-7; D may be TRBD1 (5 bases). The CDR3 is 16 residues long. CDR1 and CDR2 (germline): MNHEY, SVGAGI. With 2 bases removed from V and 1 base from J, the gap between germline ends came to 15 bases. This CDR3 reads CASSYAPGWVSYEQYF. The CDR3 nucleotides read TGTGCCAGCAGTTACGCTCCAGGGTGGGTTTCCTACGAGCAGTACTTC.

J is TRBJ1-2 and V is TRBV25-1; D unclear. The CDR3 spans 13 residues. Germline CDR1 is MGHDK and CDR2 is SYGVNS. The ends were cut back, 1 base at V and 4 bases at J, with 7 bases in the middle. CDR3 bases: TGTGCCAGCAGTGAATTCTCGACCTATGGCTACACCTTC. It is translated as CASSEFSTYGYTF.

The gene calls are TRBV11-3 and TRBJ2-2, with a weak D call TRBD1 (6 bases). V lost 5 bases and J 3 bases, leaving 10 bases between the germline ends. Germline V gives CDR1 SGHNT, CDR2 YENEEA. The CDR3 covers 14 residues. CDR3 sequence reads: CASSPRTDTGELFF. The DNA for the CDR3 is TGTGCCAGCAGCCCCCGGACAGACACCGGGGAGCTGTTTTTT.

The chain employs TRBV23-1 and TRBJ2-7; 7 bases line up with TRBD2. TRBV23-1 counts as an open reading frame of uncertain function. The ends lost 4 bases at V and 9 bases at J; junction bases unmatched: 9. The CDR3 totals 13 residues. The DNA of the CDR3 is TGCGCCAGCAGTCCCCCAGGGAGGGTGTGGCAGTACTTC. As protein: CASSPPGRVWQYF.

The chain links TRBV3-1 (or the pseudogene TRBV3-2) to TRBJ2-7; weak D call: TRBD2 (6 bases). Germline V gene sequence: CDR1 LGHDT, CDR2 YNNKEL (reference sequence). V lost 0 bases, J lost 9 bases, and 9 bases lay in between. The CDR3 runs to 12 residues. The CDR3 region has the DNA TGTGCCAGCAGCCAAGATAGGCGGGGGCAGTACTTC. Translation: CASSQDRRGQYF.

The chain combines TRBV3-1 (or the pseudogene TRBV3-2) with TRBJ2-7, with 11 bases that match TRBD2. CDR3 size: 15 residues. CDR1 and CDR2 from the germline V gene are LGHDT and YNNKEL (reference sequence). The V gene end was trimmed by 3 bases and the J gene end by 7 bases; junction bases not matched to a gene: 8. CDR3 DNA sequence: TGTGCCAGCAGCCAGGTAGCGGGGGGGCCGGGGGAGCAGTACTTC. It encodes CASSQVAGGPGEQYF.

This clone appeared a single time. The rearrangement uses TRBV7-9 and TRBJ1-3; no clear D. V lost 2 bases, J lost 6 bases, and 17 bases lay in between. CDR1 is SEHNR and CDR2 is FQNEAQ in the germline V gene (reference sequence). The CDR3 is made up of 16 amino acids. This CDR3 reads CASSLIRAAAINTIYF. The DNA for the CDR3 is TGTGCCAGCAGCTTAATCCGTGCTGCGGCCATAAACACCATATATTTT.

V and J are TRBV7-8 and TRBJ2-2; the D gene is possibly TRBD1 (6 bases). Trimming cost V 5 bases and J 5 bases, with 15 bases left between them. Per the germline V gene, CDR1 is SGHVS and CDR2 is FQNEAQ. The CDR3 spans 15 residues. The CDR3 here is CASSANRVGTGELFF. CDR3 nucleotides: TGTGCCAGCAGCGCGAACAGGGTAGGGACCGGGGAGCTGTTTTTT.

This chain uses TRBV19 with TRBJ2-1, with a weak D call TRBD2 (6 bases). Per the germline V gene, CDR1 is LNHDA and CDR2 is SQIVND (reference sequence). The CDR3 is 14 residues long. The V and J ends lost 5 bases and 5 bases respectively, with 13 bases between them. The CDR3 DNA is TGTGCCAGTAGTCAGACCGGACTAAACAATGAGCAGTTCTTC. Encoded protein: CASSQTGLNNEQFF. The full variable domain, rest sourced from reference TRBV19 and TRBJ2-1, is DGGITQSPKYLFRKEGQNVTLSCEQNLNHDAMYWYRQDPGQGLRLIYYSQIVNDFQKGDIAEGYSVSREKKESFPLTVTSAQKNPTAFYLCASSQTGLNNEQFFGPGTRLTVL.

This rearrangement joins TRBV9 to TRBJ1-1, with a tentative D call TRBD1 (5 bases). The germline V gene has CDR1 SGDLS and CDR2 YYNGEE. The CDR3 covers 15 residues. V lost 0 bases to trimming and J lost 0 bases, with 9 bases between them. The CDR3 DNA sequence: TGTGCCAGCAGCGTAGAAGGGGCCATGAACACTGAAGCTTTCTTT. Protein sequence: CASSVEGAMNTEAFF.

This chain uses TRBV18 with TRBJ2-3; no clear D. The germline V and J ends were trimmed by 8 bases and 0 bases, with 6 bases remaining between them. Germline V gene sequence: CDR1 KGHSH, CDR2 LQKENI. The CDR3 sequence is 12 residues long. In nucleotides, the CDR3 is TGTGCCAGCAAGAAGAGCACAGATACGCAGTATTTT. Encoded protein: CASKKSTDTQYF.

This chain uses TRBV5-1 with TRBJ1-1, with 9 positions matching TRBD1. J gave up 0 bases and V 5 bases, and 8 bases lay outside the gene matches. CDR3 length equals 16 residues. The germline V gene has CDR1 SGHRS and CDR2 YFSETQ. For the CDR3, the DNA is TGCGCCAGCAGTTTAAGGACAGGGGCGATGAACACTGAAGCTTTCTTT. It translates to CASSLRTGAMNTEAFF.

J is TRBJ2-1 and V is TRBV10-1; 7 bases fit TRBD1. CDR1 and CDR2 from the germline V gene are WNHNN and SYGVQD (reference sequence). This CDR3 region has 15 residues. Unmatched junction bases numbered 8, after V lost 9 bases and J lost 0 bases. CDR3 bases: TGCGCCAGTCGATCCGGGACAGCCTCCTACAATGAGCAGTTCTTC. It yields the protein CASRSGTASYNEQFF.

The rearrangement uses TRBV19 and TRBJ1-1, with 9 bases matching TRBD1. Germline assignment: CDR1 LNHDA and CDR2 SQIVND (reference sequence). This CDR3 contains 16 residues. Trimming cost V 6 bases and J 5 bases; bases outside gene matches: 13. The CDR3 protein is CASSFGTGLGGTEAFF. The CDR3 DNA follows: TGTGCCAGTAGCTTCGGGACAGGGCTGGGAGGGACTGAAGCTTTCTTT.

The CDR3 here is CASSPQGHYGYTF. CDR3 in DNA: TGTGCCTCCTCACCCCAGGGGCACTATGGCTACACCTTC. The rearrangement uses TRBV19 and TRBJ1-2, with D possibly matching TRBD1 (6 bases). Per germline, CDR1 LNHDA and CDR2 SQIVND (reference sequence). This CDR3 comprises 13 residues. Trimming removed 11 bases from V and 3 bases from J, with 16 bases in between.

V usage is TRBV7-3 and J usage is TRBJ2-7; TRBD1 aligns across 7 bases. This CDR3 contains 13 residues. Germline V CDR1 and CDR2: SGHTA, FQGTGA. V dropped 6 bases and J dropped 4; count of bases not matched to a gene: 6. The DNA for the CDR3 is TGTGCCAGCAGGTCGAGACAGGGATACGAGCAGTACTTC. It yields the protein CASRSRQGYEQYF. Complete variable domain (other parts from reference TRBV7-3 and TRBJ2-7): GAGVSQTPSNKVTEKGKYVELRCDPISGHTALYWYRQSLGQGPEFLIYFQGTGAADDSGLPNDRFFAVRPEGSVSTLKIQRTERGDSAVYLCASRSRQGYEQYFGPGTRLTVT.

The CDR3 loop is CATSDPSNQGNQPQHF. The CDR3 coding sequence is TGTGCCACCAGTGACCCTTCTAATCAGGGGAATCAGCCCCAGCATTTT. The chain has TRBV24-1 and TRBJ1-5; weak D call: TRBD1 (6 bases). V was shortened by 4 bases and J by 4 bases, with 16 bases between the two germline ends. There are 16 residues in the CDR3. The germline gives CDR1 KGHDR, CDR2 SFDVKD.

This chain uses TRBV2 with TRBJ2-1, with 16 bases identical to TRBD2. J gave up 9 bases and V 5 bases, and 10 bases lay outside the gene matches. CDR1 SNHLY and CDR2 FYNNEI come from the germline V gene. The CDR3 totals 17 residues. The CDR3 sequence is CASSNQGLAGGRSEQFF. The DNA of the CDR3 is TGTGCCAGCAGTAATCAGGGACTAGCGGGGGGGCGAAGTGAGCAGTTCTTC.

The rearrangement joins TRBV4-2 to TRBJ2-3; the match to TRBD2 covers 10 bases. CDR1 LGHNA and CDR2 YNFKEQ come from the germline V gene. This CDR3 is built from 16 residues. V lost 4 bases, J lost 0 bases, and 4 bases stayed unmatched. In DNA form, the CDR3 reads TGTGCCAGCAGCCCAAGGACTAGCGGCAGCACAGATACGCAGTATTTT. Its protein is CASSPRTSGSTDTQYF.